A selection of T cell receptor beta chains follows, all from one sample in a study of blood T cell repertoires in COVID-19. Produced via immunoSEQ multiplex PCR; TCRdb's table is partial and in-frame only. The table has 250,000 to 300,000 clones, 80% to 95% seen once. Sequencing used PBMCs or T cells enriched from blood (not recorded which). These receptors were taken from a woman in her 30s who had recovered from COVID-19. CDR3s include the opening cysteine and the closing phenylalanine or tryptophan. The D gene is left open where the match is weak. The listing skips clone size in some rows; elsewhere it reads once, few, many or a size class.

D gene	clone size	J gene	V gene	CDR3 protein	CDR3 DNA
TRBD1	-	TRBJ1-3	TRBV10-3	CAIRGDTGGFGNTIYF	TGTGCCATTAGGGGGGACACAGGGGGCTTCGGAAACACCATATATTTT
TRBD2	-	TRBJ2-1	TRBV19	CASGLAGGPIEQFF	TGTGCCAGTGGACTAGCGGGAGGGCCGATTGAGCAGTTCTTC
-	once	TRBJ2-7	TRBV11-2	CASSRDSLGPYEQYF	TGTGCCAGCAGCCGCGACAGCCTAGGCCCCTACGAGCAGTACTTC
TRBD2	few	TRBJ2-2	TRBV13	CASSRAGVTGELFF	TGTGCCAGCAGTAGAGCGGGAGTGACCGGGGAGCTGTTTTTT
TRBD1	-	TRBJ1-2	TRBV5-1	CASSAQQGVDGYTF	TGCGCCAGCAGCGCCCAACAGGGGGTTGATGGCTACACCTTC
TRBD2	once	TRBJ2-5	TRBV29-1	CSVTGGLRETQYF	TGCAGCGTAACGGGAGGCCTGCGGGAGACCCAGTACTTC
TRBD1	-	TRBJ1-1	TRBV28	CASSFGGQGIANTEAFF	TGTGCCAGCAGTTTCGGCGGACAGGGTATCGCGAACACTGAAGCTTTCTTT
-	-	TRBJ1-1	TRBV29-1	CSGVGGSGSTEAFF	TGCAGCGGGGTCGGGGGTAGTGGAAGCACTGAAGCTTTCTTT
TRBD2	-	TRBJ2-1	TRBV4-2	CASSEQGGTSGSRMNEQFF	TGTGCCAGCAGTGAACAGGGGGGGACTAGCGGGAGTAGAATGAATGAGCAGTTCTTC
TRBD2	-	TRBJ2-5	TRBV7-9	CASSTPSGSYQETQYF	TGTGCCAGCAGCACCCCTAGCGGTTCGTACCAAGAGACCCAGTACTTC
TRBD2	-	TRBJ2-3	TRBV11-3	CASSRGLAGEADTQYF	TGTGCCAGCAGCCGAGGACTAGCGGGAGAGGCAGATACGCAGTATTTT
TRBD1	-	TRBJ1-6	TRBV4-2	CASSQDDRDRAHSPLHF	TGTGCCAGCAGCCAGGATGACCGGGACAGGGCCCACTCACCCCTCCACTTT
-	-	TRBJ1-5	TRBV5-1	CASSLQGEANQPQHF	TGCGCCAGCAGCCTACAGGGAGAGGCCAATCAGCCCCAGCATTTT
TRBD1	-	TRBJ2-3	TRBV4-3	CASSQVRGQILTDTQYF	TGCGCCAGCAGCCAAGTGAGGGGACAGATACTCACAGATACGCAGTATTTT
TRBD1	-	TRBJ1-3	TRBV4-2	CASSQAGQINTIYF	TGTGCCAGCAGCCAGGCGGGACAGATAAACACCATATATTTT
-	-	TRBJ1-4	TRBV3-1/TRBV3-2	CASSQGRGRDEKLFF	TGTGCCAGCAGCCAAGGCAGGGGAAGGGATGAAAAACTGTTTTTT
-	once	TRBJ1-3	TRBV15	CATSRDNRKVAGNTIYF	TGTGCCACCAGCAGAGATAACAGAAAAGTGGCTGGAAACACCATATATTTT
-	-	TRBJ1-3	TRBV3-1/TRBV3-2	CASSLSGNTIYF	TGTGCCAGCAGCCTATCTGGAAACACCATATATTTT
-	-	TRBJ2-7	TRBV7-2	CASSLGGRGRTLSEQYF	TGTGCCAGCAGCTTAGGCGGCAGGGGAAGGACTCTCTCCGAGCAGTACTTC
-	once	TRBJ2-7	TRBV30	CAWSPTGSDEQYF	TGTGCCTGGAGTCCGACTGGTTCAGACGAGCAGTACTTC
TRBD1	-	TRBJ1-4	TRBV20-1	CSASTTGRTNEKLFF	TGCAGTGCTAGTACGACAGGGAGGACTAATGAAAAACTGTTTTTT
TRBD1	-	TRBJ1-4	TRBV7-2	CASSKDRGLGEKLFF	TGTGCCAGCAGCAAGGACAGGGGGCTTGGAGAAAAACTGTTTTTT
TRBD2	once	TRBJ2-2	TRBV7-2	CASRFLAGGQGGELFF	TGTGCCAGCAGATTCCTGGCGGGAGGACAAGGCGGGGAGCTGTTTTTT
TRBD1	-	TRBJ2-3	TRBV6-5	CASSYGQGASDTQYF	TGTGCCAGCAGTTACGGGCAGGGGGCGTCAGATACGCAGTATTTT